The 32 T cell receptor beta chains reported below all come from one sample, sequenced in a study of blood T cell repertoires in COVID-19. The protocol was immunoSEQ multiplex PCR, while the TCRdb copy is restricted to in-frame clones and leaves out a portion. The table shows 380,000 or so clones, with roughly 88% occurring only once. Input material: PBMCs or T cells enriched from blood (not recorded which). These receptors were collected from a woman aged 25 to 39 with acute COVID-19.

This clone was observed once. The chain has TRBV24-1 and TRBJ1-1; D perhaps matches TRBD1 (6 bases). V lost 5 bases, J lost 5 bases, and 20 bases lay in between. CDR3 length equals 16 residues. CDR1 is KGHDR and CDR2 is SFDVKD in the germline V gene. The CDR3 region has the DNA TGTGCCACCAGTGCCCCATCTGGCGGGGGGCAGACTGAAGCTTTCTTT. Translating it yields CATSAPSGGGQTEAFF.

This clone came up once. V gene TRBV11-1 combines with J gene TRBJ1-1; D call uncertain. Trimming left V 5 bases short and J 5 bases short, with 9 bases between. Germline CDR1 SGHAT, CDR2 FQDESV (reference sequence). The CDR3 loop spans 12 amino acids. DNA of the CDR3: TGTGCCAGCAGCCATGGAGGAACTGAAGCTTTCTTT. Translating it yields CASSHGGTEAFF.

The rearrangement joins TRBV5-1 to TRBJ1-1; possible D gene TRBD1, 6 bases. The CDR3 length is 14 residues. V was clipped by 0 bases and J by 5 bases, with 11 bases between them. In germline, CDR1 is SGHRS, CDR2 YFSETQ. The DNA for the CDR3 is TGCGCCAGCAGCTTGGTGGGGGCGAGGACTGAAGCTTTCTTT. Its protein product is CASSLVGARTEAFF. Filled out from reference TRBV5-1 and TRBJ1-1, the complete variable domain reads KAGVTQTPRYLIKTRGQQVTLSCSPISGHRSVSWYQQTPGQGLQFLFEYFSETQRNKGNFPGRFSGRQFSNSRSEMNVSTLELGDSALYLCASSLVGARTEAFFGQGTRLTVV.

This clone was seen a single time. This chain joins TRBV6-2 or TRBV6-3 and TRBJ1-2; D possibly corresponds to TRBD1 (5 bases). Trimming removed 6 bases at V and 0 bases at J, with 20 bases between. In germline, CDR1 is MNHEY, CDR2 SVGEGT. This CDR3 spans 17 amino acids. The CDR3 bases are TGTGCCAGCAGCTCCCTCCCTGGGGCCATCTCTAACTATGGCTACACCTTC. This sequence encodes CASSSLPGAISNYGYTF.

V and J are TRBV4-2 and TRBJ2-1, with a possible D match to TRBD2 (6 bases). The CDR3 extends over 18 amino acids. Germline V gene lookup returns CDR1 LGHNA and CDR2 YNFKEQ. The V gene lost 1 base and the J gene lost 5 bases, with 21 bases spanning the gap. CDR3 sequence reads: CASSQGHRGRGEDNEQFF. Here the CDR3 DNA reads TGTGCCAGCAGCCAAGGCCACCGAGGGCGGGGAGAAGACAATGAGCAGTTCTTC.

V is TRBV7-6 and J is TRBJ1-4, with 7 bases matching TRBD1. Germline V gene data show CDR1 as SGHVS and CDR2 as FNYEAQ. Trimming removed 4 bases from V and 3 bases from J; junction bases left unmatched: 5. The CDR3 contains 15 residues. In nucleotides, the CDR3 is TGTGCCAGCAGCTCGACAGGGTTGCCTAATGAAAAACTGTTTTTT. This sequence encodes CASSSTGLPNEKLFF.

The genes are TRBV10-2 and TRBJ1-1; D may be TRBD1 (6 bases). The ends were cut back, 5 bases at V and 8 bases at J, with 18 bases in the middle. Germline V lookup: CDR1 WSHSY, CDR2 SAAADI. The length of the CDR3 is 14 residues. In DNA, the CDR3 is TGCGCCAGCAGTCGGGCGGGGGCGGATATCGAAGCTTTCTTT. Residues: CASSRAGADIEAFF.

The chain joins TRBV7-3 to TRBJ1-1; D uncertain. Germline V gene sequence: CDR1 SGHTA, CDR2 FQGTGA. CDR3 length: 14 residues. V shed 2 bases and J shed 4 bases, with 11 bases lying between them. The CDR3 is CASSLGQAGTEAFF. The CDR3, as DNA: TGTGCCAGCAGCTTAGGGCAGGCGGGCACTGAAGCTTTCTTT.

This clone was seen a single time. This chain connects TRBV10-3 to TRBJ2-3; 10 bases map to TRBD2. This CDR3 contains 16 residues. The V and J ends lost 10 bases and 0 bases, in that order; junction bases with no gene match: 10. Germline V gene sequence: CDR1 ENHRY, CDR2 SYGVKD. The CDR3 loop is CATNFHSGGSTDTQYF. The CDR3 nucleotides read TGTGCCACCAACTTCCATAGCGGGGGGAGCACAGATACGCAGTATTTT.

CDR3 loop: CATSTRQGRGYTF. CDR3 DNA: TGTGCCACCAGCACTCGACAGGGACGGGGCTACACCTTC. The chain employs TRBV24-1 and TRBJ1-2; 7 bases match TRBD1. CDR1 KGHDR and CDR2 SFDVKD come from the germline V gene. The CDR3 extends over 13 amino acids. Trimming cost V 7 bases and J 8 bases; bases outside gene matches: 9.

This chain joins TRBV12-3 or TRBV12-4 and TRBJ2-7; possibly TRBD1 for D (6 bases). The CDR3 runs to 13 residues. Trimming pared 1 base from V and 5 bases from J, leaving 9 bases between. CDR3 sequence reads: CASSLGTVDEQYF. DNA for the CDR3: TGTGCCAGCAGTTTAGGGACAGTCGACGAGCAGTACTTC.

The chain carries TRBV19 and TRBJ2-7, with TRBD1 as a possible D gene (6 bases). Germline V gene data show CDR1 as LNHDA and CDR2 as SQIVND (reference sequence). Trimming took 10 bases from V and 4 from J, leaving 20 bases between them. CDR3 length equals 14 residues. The CDR3 region is CATKGGTGNYEQYF. The CDR3 coding sequence is TGTGCCACCAAAGGGGGAACAGGGAATTACGAGCAGTACTTC.

This sequence joins TRBV19 and TRBJ1-1; possibly TRBD1 for D (6 bases). Germline assignment: CDR1 LNHDA and CDR2 SQIVND (reference sequence). Trimming took 7 bases from V and 4 from J, leaving 22 bases between them. This CDR3 comprises 16 residues. CDR3 bases: TGTGCCAGTATCCCTTGGGGACATCCGACGAGCACTGAAGCTTTCTTT. Translated: CASIPWGHPTSTEAFF.

The chain joins TRBV15 to TRBJ1-1; 7 nucleotides line up with TRBD1. Germline CDR1 is LNHNV and CDR2 is YYDKDF (reference sequence). The CDR3 has 12 amino acids. With 8 bases clipped from V and 3 bases from J, the junction kept 3 bases outside the gene matches. This CDR3 is CATEGADTEAFF. In DNA form, the CDR3 reads TGTGCCACCGAGGGGGCTGACACTGAAGCTTTCTTT.

The chain carries TRBV5-4 and TRBJ2-7, with 7 bases aligning to TRBD1. The V gene end was trimmed by 1 base and the J gene end by 3 bases; junction bases not matched to a gene: 10. This CDR3 spans 16 amino acids. Per the germline V gene, CDR1 is SGHNT and CDR2 is YYREEE (reference sequence). The CDR3 region has the DNA TGTGCCAGCAGCTTGCTGGTACGGGACAGATACTACGAGCAGTACTTC. The encoded protein is CASSLLVRDRYYEQYF.

The chain has TRBV24-1 and TRBJ2-3, with D hard to call. Germline V gene lookup returns CDR1 KGHDR and CDR2 SFDVKD. The ends were cut back, 4 bases at V and 7 bases at J, with 17 bases in the middle. The CDR3 is 15 residues long. CDR3 DNA sequence: TGTGCCACCAGTGACTCCGACTCCTCGGCTTATACGCAGTATTTT. This codes for CATSDSDSSAYTQYF.

The V call is TRBV7-2, the J call TRBJ2-2, with D possibly TRBD2 on 6 matching bases. The CDR3 extends over 13 amino acids. Looked up from germline, CDR1 is SGHTA and CDR2 is FQGNSA. V lost 3 bases, J lost 8 bases, and 10 bases lay in between. This chain's CDR3 is CASSFSLAGELFF. The CDR3, as DNA: TGTGCCAGCAGCTTCTCGCTAGCGGGGGAGCTGTTTTTT.

The V and J genes are TRBV23-1 and TRBJ1-1; 9 positions match TRBD1. TRBV23-1 has ORF status, its function being uncertain. Unmatched junction bases numbered 10, after V lost 2 bases and J lost 0 bases. The CDR3 totals 18 residues. The CDR3 loop reads CASSQEGGQGTLNTEAFF. As DNA, the CDR3 is TGCGCCAGCAGTCAAGAAGGGGGACAGGGAACTCTGAACACTGAAGCTTTCTTT.

The rearrangement uses TRBV9 and TRBJ1-3; D is unclear. V lost 2 bases to trimming and J lost 0 bases, with 6 bases between them. The V gene's germline CDR1 is SGDLS and CDR2 YYNGEE. This CDR3 is 14 amino acids long. For the CDR3, the DNA is TGTGCCAGCAGCGTGGAGGACTCTGGAAACACCATATATTTT. Translating it yields CASSVEDSGNTIYF.

This chain links TRBV28 with TRBJ1-2; no clear D gene. In germline, CDR1 is MDHEN, CDR2 SYDVKM. The CDR3 extends over 10 amino acids. The DNA of the CDR3 is TGTGCTGCGGGGAAGCAGAGCTACACCTTC. Translation gives CAAGKQSYTF.

The CDR3: CASSSSWGGTGELFF. DNA for the CDR3: TGTGCCAGCAGCTCCTCCTGGGGAGGTACCGGGGAGCTGTTTTTT. V usage is TRBV5-5 and J usage is TRBJ2-2, with a tentative D call TRBD2 (6 bases). The V and J ends lost 3 bases and 5 bases respectively, with 14 bases between them. Germline V gene sequence: CDR1 SGHKS, CDR2 YYEKEE (reference sequence). This CDR3 is 15 amino acids long.

The chain couples TRBV9 to TRBJ2-7; a weak D match, TRBD2 (5 bases). The CDR3 length is 15 residues. The V gene's germline CDR1 is SGDLS and CDR2 YYNGEE. V lost 5 bases and J 3 bases, leaving 18 bases between the germline ends. CDR3 residues: CASSAGVDKVYEQYF. CDR3 DNA sequence: TGTGCCAGCAGTGCCGGGGTGGATAAGGTCTACGAGCAGTACTTC.

The chain joins TRBV6-2 or TRBV6-3 to TRBJ2-3; D might be TRBD2 (6 bases). The CDR3 totals 13 residues. From germline, CDR1 is MNHEY and CDR2 SVGEGT. Trimming took off 2 bases at V and 7 bases at J, with 10 bases between the two ends. The CDR3 region is CASSYGGINTQYF. The CDR3 DNA is TGTGCCAGCAGTTACGGGGGGATAAATACGCAGTATTTT.

J is TRBJ2-7 and V is TRBV19, with 9 bases matching TRBD1. The CDR3 consists of 16 residues. V lost 10 bases, J lost 1 base, and 14 bases stayed unmatched. Per the germline V gene, CDR1 is LNHDA and CDR2 is SQIVND (reference sequence). CDR3 bases: TGTGCCACCCGGAGAGGGACAGGGAAGTTTTCCTACGAGCAGTACTTC. Translated, it gives CATRRGTGKFSYEQYF.

This sequence joins TRBV11-2 and TRBJ2-7; TRBD1 matches at 7 bases. J was trimmed by 3 bases and V by 5 bases; bases with no gene match: 7. CDR3 length equals 14 residues. Germline values: CDR1 SGHAT, CDR2 FQNNGV. The CDR3 here is CASSLNRGFYEQYF. CDR3 nucleotide sequence: TGTGCCAGCAGCCTTAACAGGGGATTCTACGAGCAGTACTTC.

The J gene is TRBJ1-1, the V gene TRBV2; a weak D match, TRBD1 (5 bases). CDR1 and CDR2 from the germline V gene are SNHLY and FYNNEI. This CDR3 spans 13 amino acids. V was pared by 7 bases and J by 1 base, with 10 bases between. CDR3 in DNA: TGTGCCAGCACAGGGTGGACGAACACTGAAGCTTTCTTT. It encodes CASTGWTNTEAFF.

The chain combines TRBV5-1 with TRBJ1-2; 8 bases are shared with TRBD1. Germline trimming cut 4 bases from V and 5 bases from J; bases unmatched to any gene: 7. The CDR3 length is 14 residues. The germline CDR1 and CDR2 sequences are SGHRS and YFSETQ. Here the CDR3 DNA reads TGCGCCAGCAGCGTACCGGGACAGGTATATGGCTACACCTTC. Protein: CASSVPGQVYGYTF.

The rearrangement uses TRBV19 and TRBJ1-5, with unresolved D. Deletions cut 3 bases from V and 5 bases from J, with 8 bases between. The CDR3 is 13 residues long. Germline loops: CDR1 LNHDA, CDR2 SQIVND (reference sequence). In DNA form, the CDR3 reads TGTGCCAGTAGTATTAACCCGGATCAGCCCCAGCATTTT. Its translation: CASSINPDQPQHF.

This clone was observed a single time. This chain connects TRBV4-2 to TRBJ2-3; TRBD2 matches 12 bases. CDR1 is LGHNA and CDR2 is YNFKEQ in the germline V gene. Trimming cost V 4 bases and J 1 base; bases outside gene matches: 9. The CDR3 is made up of 18 amino acids. CDR3 amino acids: CASSPLAGGLGGTDTQYF. CDR3 DNA: TGTGCCAGCAGCCCACTAGCGGGGGGCCTAGGGGGCACAGATACGCAGTATTTT.

This clone was recorded only once. The chain recombines TRBV19 with TRBJ1-5, with TRBD1 identical over 7 bases. This CDR3 spans 19 amino acids. The V gene end was trimmed by 6 bases and the J gene end by 0 bases; junction bases not matched to a gene: 17. Germline V CDR1 and CDR2: LNHDA, SQIVND (reference sequence). CDR3 in amino acids: CASSLTGTANHYSNQPQHF. In DNA, the CDR3 is TGTGCCAGTAGCCTAACCGGGACAGCAAATCATTATAGCAATCAGCCCCAGCATTTT. Complete variable domain (other parts from reference TRBV19 and TRBJ1-5): DGGITQSPKYLFRKEGQNVTLSCEQNLNHDAMYWYRQDPGQGLRLIYYSQIVNDFQKGDIAEGYSVSREKKESFPLTVTSAQKNPTAFYLCASSLTGTANHYSNQPQHFGDGTRLSIL.

V gene TRBV3-1 (or the pseudogene TRBV3-2) combines with J gene TRBJ1-4; 7 nucleotides line up with TRBD1. The CDR3 extends over 14 amino acids. V lost 6 bases, J lost 7 bases, and 8 bases stayed unmatched. Per the germline V gene, CDR1 is LGHDT and CDR2 is YNNKEL (reference sequence). The CDR3 loop is CASRMTGSGEKLFF. DNA of the CDR3: TGTGCCAGCAGGATGACAGGGTCGGGTGAAAAACTGTTTTTT.

DNA for the CDR3: TGCAGCGTTGAAGATTGGGACAGGGGACGCGCCGGTGAGCAGTTCTTC. Its translation: CSVEDWDRGRAGEQFF. V gene TRBV29-1 combines with J gene TRBJ2-1, with 10 bases fitting TRBD1. The CDR3 has 16 amino acids. Germline V gene data show CDR1 as SQVTM and CDR2 as ANQGSEA. The junction had 11 bases not matched to a gene; V was cut back by 0 bases and J by 9 bases.